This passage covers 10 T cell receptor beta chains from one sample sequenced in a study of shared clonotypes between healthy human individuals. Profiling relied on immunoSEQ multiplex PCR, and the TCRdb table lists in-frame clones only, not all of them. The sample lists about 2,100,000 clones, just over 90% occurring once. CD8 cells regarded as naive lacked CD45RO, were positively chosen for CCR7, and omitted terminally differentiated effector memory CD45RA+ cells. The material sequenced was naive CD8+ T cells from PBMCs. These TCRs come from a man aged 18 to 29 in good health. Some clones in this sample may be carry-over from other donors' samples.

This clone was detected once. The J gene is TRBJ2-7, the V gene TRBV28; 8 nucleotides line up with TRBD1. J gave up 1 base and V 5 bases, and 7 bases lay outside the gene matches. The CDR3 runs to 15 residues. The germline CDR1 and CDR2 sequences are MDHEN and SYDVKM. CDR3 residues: CASSQTGEVSYEQYF. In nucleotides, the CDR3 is TGTGCCAGCAGTCAGACAGGGGAAGTTTCCTACGAGCAGTACTTC.

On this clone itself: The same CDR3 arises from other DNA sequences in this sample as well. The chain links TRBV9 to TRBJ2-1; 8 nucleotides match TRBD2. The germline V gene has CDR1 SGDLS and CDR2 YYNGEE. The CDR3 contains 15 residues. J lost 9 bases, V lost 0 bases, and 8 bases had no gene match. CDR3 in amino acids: CASSVVGAGGGEQFF. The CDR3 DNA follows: TGTGCCAGCAGCGTAGTCGGGGCGGGAGGAGGTGAGCAGTTCTTC.

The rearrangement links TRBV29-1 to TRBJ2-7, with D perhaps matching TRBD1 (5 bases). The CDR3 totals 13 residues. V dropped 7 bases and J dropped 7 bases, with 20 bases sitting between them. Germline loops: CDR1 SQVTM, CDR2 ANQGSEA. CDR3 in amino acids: CSAQDTPRGEQYF. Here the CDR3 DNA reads TGCAGCGCCCAGGACACCCCGCGAGGTGAGCAGTACTTC.

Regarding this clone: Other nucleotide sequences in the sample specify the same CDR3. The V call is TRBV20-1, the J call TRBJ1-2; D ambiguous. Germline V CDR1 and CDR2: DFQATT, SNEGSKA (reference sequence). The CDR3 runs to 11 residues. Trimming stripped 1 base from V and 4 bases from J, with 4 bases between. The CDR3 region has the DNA TGCAGTGCTAGAGGGCCCTATGGCTACACCTTC. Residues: CSARGPYGYTF.

The CDR3 DNA reads TGTGCTAGTGGTACATCTAGCGGGAGTATCTCAGATACGCAGTATTTT. Its protein is CASGTSSGSISDTQYF. V usage is TRBV12-5 and J usage is TRBJ2-3; 10 nucleotides align to TRBD2. The CDR3 extends over 16 amino acids. The V gene's germline CDR1 is LGHNT and CDR2 FRNRAP. V trimming: 5 bases; J trimming: 4 bases; junction bases outside the gene matches: 9.

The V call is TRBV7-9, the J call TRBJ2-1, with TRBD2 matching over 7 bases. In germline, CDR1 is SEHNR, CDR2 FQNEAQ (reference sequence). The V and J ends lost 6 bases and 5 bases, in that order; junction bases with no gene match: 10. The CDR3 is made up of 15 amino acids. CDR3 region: CASSPPGTIHNEQFF. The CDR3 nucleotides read TGTGCCAGCAGTCCTCCCGGGACTATCCACAATGAGCAGTTCTTC.

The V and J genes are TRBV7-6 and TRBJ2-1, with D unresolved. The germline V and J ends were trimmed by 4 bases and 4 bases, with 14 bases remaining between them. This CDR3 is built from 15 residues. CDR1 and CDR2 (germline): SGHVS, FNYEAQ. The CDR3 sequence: CASSSSAVLYNEQFF. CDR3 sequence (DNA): TGTGCCAGCAGCTCCAGTGCGGTCCTATACAATGAGCAGTTCTTC.

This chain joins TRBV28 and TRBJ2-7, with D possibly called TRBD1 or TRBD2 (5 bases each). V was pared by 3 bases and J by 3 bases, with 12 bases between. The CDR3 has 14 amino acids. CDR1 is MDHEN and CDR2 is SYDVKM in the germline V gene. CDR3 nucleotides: TGTGCCAGCAGTTTTTCGGGACGCTACTACGAGCAGTACTTC. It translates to CASSFSGRYYEQYF.

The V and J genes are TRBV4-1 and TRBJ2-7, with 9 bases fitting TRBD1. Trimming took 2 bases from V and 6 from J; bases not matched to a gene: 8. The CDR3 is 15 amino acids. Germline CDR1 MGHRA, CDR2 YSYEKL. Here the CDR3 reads CASSQTRDRESEQYF. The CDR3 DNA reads TGCGCCAGCAGCCAAACACGGGACAGGGAGTCCGAGCAGTACTTC.

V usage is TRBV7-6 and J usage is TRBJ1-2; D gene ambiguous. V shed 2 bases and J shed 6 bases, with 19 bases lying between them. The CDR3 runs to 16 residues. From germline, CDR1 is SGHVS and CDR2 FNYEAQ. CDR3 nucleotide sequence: TGTGCCAGCAGCTTACGGACGAGGACCGCGGCCCATGGCTACACCTTC. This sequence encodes CASSLRTRTAAHGYTF.